Following are 13 T cell receptor beta chains from one sample sequenced in a study of identical twins listed by TCRdb under 2016. Library generation was performed with 5' RACE. The reads were generated on an Illumina HiSeq 2000. TCRdb ran its own pipeline on the public reads, namely fastp trimming at Q25 and MiXCR clone calling, and kept in-frame beta chains. Rows merge per CDR3 protein into single entries with the most common DNA and genes. The sample data list a few hundred thousand distinct CDR3 sequences, and roughly 12% of these were observed just once. The ten largest clones capture 7.2% of the sample. These data also formed part of another study, on yellow fever vaccine responses in identical twins.

Sequencing was performed on CD8+ T cells sorted from blood. These receptors were obtained from a woman in her late teens or twenties in good health.

In its sample, this clonotype was seen a few times. This chain joins TRBV5-1 and TRBJ2-2, with D perhaps matching TRBD1 (6 bases). The CDR3 is 16 residues long. Trimming removed 0 bases at V and 3 bases at J, with 12 bases between. In germline, CDR1 is SGHRS, CDR2 YFSETQ. CDR3 nucleotides: TGCGCCAGCAGCTTGGTAGGCAGGGGCTACACCGGGGAGCTGTTTTTT. Amino acids: CASSLVGRGYTGELFF.

This chain's CDR3 is CSARDRTGYNEQFF. The CDR3 DNA reads as TGCAGTGCCCGGGACAGGACAGGCTACAATGAGCAGTTCTTC. The chain couples TRBV20-1 to TRBJ2-1; 8 bases map to TRBD1. The CDR3 extends over 14 amino acids. Germline CDR1 reads DFQATT; CDR2 reads SNEGSKA (reference sequence). J gave up 3 bases and V 6 bases, and 7 bases lay outside the gene matches.

Only a few counts were recorded for this clonotype. V usage is TRBV9 and J usage is TRBJ2-1; D remains ambiguous. The CDR3 has 14 residues. Trimming shortened V by 4 bases and J by 8 bases, and 16 bases separated the two germline ends. CDR1 SGDLS and CDR2 YYNGEE come from the germline V gene. CDR3 in amino acids: CASSPYSTPDEQFF. The CDR3 DNA reads TGTGCCAGCAGCCCTTATTCTACCCCGGATGAGCAGTTCTTC.

This clonotype was seen repeatedly, ten times or more. The chain uses TRBV7-9 and TRBJ2-7; TRBD1 might be the D (6 bases). Germline V lookup: CDR1 SEHNR, CDR2 FQNEAQ (reference sequence). V was clipped by 1 base and J by 9 bases, with 13 bases between them. The CDR3 has 13 residues. The CDR3 loop reads CASSLGADSWQYV. CDR3 coding DNA: TGTGCCAGCAGCTTAGGGGCGGACAGTTGGCAGTACGTC.

Only a few counts were recorded for this clonotype. V and J are TRBV5-1 and TRBJ1-5, with D possibly TRBD1 on 5 matching bases. The CDR3 contains 15 residues. The V gene's germline CDR1 is SGHRS and CDR2 YFSETQ. The V end was cut by 0 bases, the J end by 1 base, with 8 bases between. This chain's CDR3 is CASSLGRDSNQPQHF. The CDR3 DNA reads as TGCGCCAGCAGCTTGGGCCGGGACAGCAATCAGCCCCAGCATTTT.

The table lists this clonotype with a few counts. This chain links TRBV4-1 with TRBJ2-7; D is possibly TRBD1 (5 bases). CDR1 and CDR2 from the germline V gene are MGHRA and YSYEKL. The CDR3 extends over 15 amino acids. Trimming cost V 4 bases and J 3 bases, with 16 bases left between them. The DNA for the CDR3 is TGCGCCAGCAGCCCAGGGCTTTACCCCCACTACGAGCAGTACGTC. Its translation: CASSPGLYPHYEQYV.

V gene TRBV5-1 combines with J gene TRBJ2-2; maybe TRBD1 (5 bases). The germline V and J ends were trimmed by 4 bases and 4 bases, with 8 bases remaining between them. The CDR3 contains 13 residues. Germline V gene data show CDR1 as SGHRS and CDR2 as YFSETQ. In DNA, the CDR3 is TGCGCCAGCAGCGGACAAATCACCGGGGAGCTGTTTTTT. It specifies CASSGQITGELFF.

The table lists this clonotype with many counts. This chain joins TRBV4-1 and TRBJ1-1; TRBD1 is a possible D gene (6 bases). Trimming took 3 bases from V and 5 from J, leaving 16 bases between them. Germline CDR1 reads MGHRA; CDR2 reads YSYEKL. The CDR3 contains 15 residues. This chain's CDR3 is CASSQSPGHKTEAFF. CDR3 bases: TGCGCCAGCAGCCAGAGCCCGGGACACAAAACTGAAGCTTTCTTT.

The chain couples TRBV6-4 to TRBJ2-3, with D perhaps TRBD1 or TRBD2 (5 bases each). Trimming took off 2 bases at V and 2 bases at J, with 8 bases between the two ends. CDR1 is MRHNA, CDR2 SNTAGT, per germline. This CDR3 is built from 14 residues. CDR3 region: CASSDGTDTDTQYF. CDR3 sequence (DNA): TGTGCCAGCAGTGACGGGACGGACACAGATACGCAGTATTTT.

This clonotype was counted only a few times. The rearrangement joins TRBV29-1 to TRBJ2-1, with 13 bases that match TRBD2. J gave up 0 bases and V 4 bases, and 12 bases lay outside the gene matches. The CDR3 sequence is 19 residues long. The V gene's germline CDR1 is SQVTM and CDR2 ANQGSEA. This CDR3 is CSVALARTSGSRSYNEQFF. For the CDR3, the DNA is TGCAGCGTTGCTTTGGCTCGGACTAGCGGGAGCCGCTCCTACAATGAGCAGTTCTTC.

This clonotype was detected a few times. V and J are TRBV20-1 and TRBJ1-2; the D is unclear. V gave up 4 bases and J gave up 0 bases, with 24 bases separating them. Germline lookup yields CDR1 DFQATT and CDR2 SNEGSKA (reference sequence). CDR3 length equals 18 residues. Here the CDR3 DNA reads TGCAGTGCTACTACTAAAAGTTTCCGGGCCTTAGCTAACTATGGCTACACCTTC. This codes for CSATTKSFRALANYGYTF.

This clonotype was counted a few times. The chain carries TRBV29-1 and TRBJ2-1, with D perhaps TRBD2 (6 bases). This CDR3 spans 14 amino acids. CDR1 and CDR2 from the germline V gene are SQVTM and ANQGSEA. The V end lost 5 bases, the J end lost 3 bases, and 14 bases lay between the germline ends. The CDR3 region is CSVPVSGLYNEQFF. In DNA, the CDR3 is TGCAGCGTTCCGGTCTCGGGACTCTACAATGAGCAGTTCTTC.

This clonotype was seen a handful of times. The chain combines TRBV5-1 with TRBJ2-2; maybe TRBD2 (6 bases). Deletions cut 4 bases from V and 2 bases from J, with 24 bases between. The CDR3 spans 19 residues. Germline-derived CDR1 and CDR2 are SGHRS and YFSETQ. The CDR3 reads CASSATGTEGPDNTGELFF. The CDR3 DNA is TGCGCCAGCAGCGCAACCGGGACGGAGGGTCCAGATAACACCGGGGAGCTGTTTTTT.